This TCR beta chain derives from a study of read filtering for tumor transcriptome and immune sequencing. Germline loops: CDR1 SGHKS, CDR2 YYEKEE (reference sequence). The CDR3 sequence is 15 residues long. V lost 3 bases and J 2 bases, leaving 14 bases between the germline ends. This clonotype was detected a few times. This library used approximately 0.4 ug RNA and molecular barcoded adaptors spanning alpha/delta and beta/gamma chains. Each CDR3 protein gets one entry after TCRdb re-called the reads with MiXCR. There are roughly 59,000 distinct CDR3 sequences in the sample; about 19% occur only once, and about a tenth lies in the top ten.

Sample: a population of CD138-negative cells sorted from bone marrow. The chain is built from TRBV5-5 and TRBJ1-1, with a possible D match to TRBD1 (5 bases). The TCR comes from a donor at least 40 years old with multiple myeloma. CDR3 coding DNA: TGTGCCAGCAGCTCGGGGGGGAACTTTAACACTGAAGCTTTCTTT. This encodes CASSSGGNFNTEAFF.